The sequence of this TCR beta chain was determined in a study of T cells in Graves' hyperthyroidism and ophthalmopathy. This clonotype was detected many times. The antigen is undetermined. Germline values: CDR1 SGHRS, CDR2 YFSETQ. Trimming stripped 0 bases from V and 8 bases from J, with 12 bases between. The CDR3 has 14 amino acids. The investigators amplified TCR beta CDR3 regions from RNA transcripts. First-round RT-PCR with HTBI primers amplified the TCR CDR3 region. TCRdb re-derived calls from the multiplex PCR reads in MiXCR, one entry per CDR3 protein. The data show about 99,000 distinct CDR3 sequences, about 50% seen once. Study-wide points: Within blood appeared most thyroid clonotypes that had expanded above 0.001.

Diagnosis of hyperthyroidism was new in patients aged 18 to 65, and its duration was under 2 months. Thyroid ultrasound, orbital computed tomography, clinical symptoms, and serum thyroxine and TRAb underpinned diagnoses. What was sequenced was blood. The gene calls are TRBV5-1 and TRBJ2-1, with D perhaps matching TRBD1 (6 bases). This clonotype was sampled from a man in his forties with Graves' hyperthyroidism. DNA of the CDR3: TGCGCCAGCAGCTTGGCCACAGGGTTGTATGAGCAGTTCTTC. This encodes CASSLATGLYEQFF.